Described below is a single T cell receptor beta chain sequence and its context. Its specificity is not known. The data stem from a study of T cell responses to AZD1222 COVID-19 vaccine. Libraries were prepared by immunoSEQ multiplex PCR; TCRdb keeps only in-frame clonotypes and omits some of them. This table holds some 61,000 clones, roughly 84% found once. Broader study findings: Just six AZD1222 recipients were seropositive at baseline. In all cases, repertoires were sampled only after the peak T cell response. CD4 TCRs covered the whole spike, strongest at regions 160-218 and 743-854.

The CDR3 has 13 amino acids. The V gene's germline CDR1 is SGHVS and CDR2 FNYEAQ. V was cut by 1 base and J by 10 bases, with 11 bases left in between. This sample comprised peripheral blood, obtained on day 0 of AZD1222 vaccination. The rearrangement joins TRBV7-6 to TRBJ1-5, with a weak D call TRBD1 (5 bases). This receptor was obtained from an adult in good health. The CDR3 DNA is TGTGCCAGCAGCTTAGGGGGCGTGGGCCCCCAGCATTTT. It encodes CASSLGGVGPQHF.